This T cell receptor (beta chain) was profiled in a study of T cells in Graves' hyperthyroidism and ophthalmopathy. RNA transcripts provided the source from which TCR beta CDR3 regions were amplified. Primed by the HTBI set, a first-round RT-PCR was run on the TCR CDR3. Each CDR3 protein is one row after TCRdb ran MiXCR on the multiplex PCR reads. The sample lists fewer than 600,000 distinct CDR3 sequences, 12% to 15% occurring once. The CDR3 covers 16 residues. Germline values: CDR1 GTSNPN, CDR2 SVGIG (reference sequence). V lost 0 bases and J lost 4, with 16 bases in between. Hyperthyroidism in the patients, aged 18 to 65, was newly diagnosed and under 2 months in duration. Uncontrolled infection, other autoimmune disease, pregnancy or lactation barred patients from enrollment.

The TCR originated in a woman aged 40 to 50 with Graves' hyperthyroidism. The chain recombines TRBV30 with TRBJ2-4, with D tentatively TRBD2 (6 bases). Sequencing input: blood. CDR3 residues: CAWSVRGVVKKNIQYF. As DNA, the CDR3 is TGTGCCTGGAGTGTACGCGGGGTAGTTAAGAAAAACATTCAGTACTTC.